These 18 T cell receptor beta chains originate from one sample sequenced in a study of chemoradiotherapy in HPV16-positive cancers. This table comes from immunoSEQ multiplex PCR, and its TCRdb copy is limited to in-frame clones, with some not included. The repertoire holds almost 5,000 clones, with roughly nine tenths as singletons. Sequencing used tumor tissue, obtained from a patient who underwent chemoradiotherapy. All receptors derive from a human donor with HPV-associated anogenital cancer.

This clone has a single count. The chain combines TRBV19 with TRBJ2-3; 9 nucleotides line up with TRBD1. V gave up 2 bases and J gave up 5 bases; unmatched junction bases: 11. The CDR3 runs to 17 residues. The V gene's germline CDR1 is LNHDA and CDR2 SQIVND (reference sequence). CDR3 coding DNA: TGTGCCAGTAGTATAATGTTCCGGGACAGGGAAGGAGATACGCAGTATTTT. Its translation: CASSIMFRDREGDTQYF. Filled out from reference TRBV19 and TRBJ2-3, the complete variable domain reads DGGITQSPKYLFRKEGQNVTLSCEQNLNHDAMYWYRQDPGQGLRLIYYSQIVNDFQKGDIAEGYSVSREKKESFPLTVTSAQKNPTAFYLCASSIMFRDREGDTQYFGPGTRLTVL.

The V gene is TRBV28, the J gene TRBJ1-2, with 7 positions matching TRBD1. CDR1 is MDHEN, CDR2 SYDVKM, per germline. This CDR3 has 13 residues. Trimming removed 5 bases from V and 2 bases from J; junction bases left unmatched: 2. The CDR3, as DNA: TGTGCCAGCAGTATGGGACAGAACTATGGCTACACCTTC. This gives the protein CASSMGQNYGYTF.

By share, this clone ranks as large. J is TRBJ1-1 and V is TRBV29-1; TRBD1 is a possible D gene (5 bases). V lost 0 bases and J lost 3, with 8 bases in between. This CDR3 contains 13 residues. In germline, CDR1 is SQVTM, CDR2 ANQGSEA. CDR3 sequence reads: CSVEEGGDTEAFF. The CDR3 coding sequence is TGCAGCGTTGAAGAGGGGGGGGACACTGAAGCTTTCTTT.

V is TRBV11-2 and J is TRBJ2-6; weak D call: TRBD1 (6 bases). Germline lookup yields CDR1 SGHAT and CDR2 FQNNGV. V lost 6 bases to trimming and J lost 4 bases, with 13 bases between them. The CDR3 is 15 residues long. The CDR3 loop is CASRRGGNGANVLTF. The CDR3 DNA is TGTGCCAGCAGGCGAGGGGGTAACGGGGCCAACGTCCTGACTTTC.

This chain joins TRBV27 and TRBJ2-1, with D perhaps matching TRBD2 (5 bases). Trimming removed 2 bases at V and 9 bases at J, with 8 bases between. Germline CDR1 and CDR2: MNHEY and SMNVEV (reference sequence). CDR3 length: 12 amino acids. In nucleotides, the CDR3 is TGTGCCAGCAGTTTACAGGACTCTGAGCAGTTCTTC. This translates into CASSLQDSEQFF.

The rearrangement uses TRBV7-9 and TRBJ1-5; TRBD1 matches at 8 bases. Germline trimming cut 4 bases from V and 5 bases from J; bases unmatched to any gene: 4. Germline V gene lookup returns CDR1 SEHNR and CDR2 FQNEAQ (reference sequence). The CDR3 sequence is 14 residues long. CDR3 sequence: CASSSAGGDQPQHF. CDR3 bases: TGTGCCAGCAGCTCAGCAGGGGGCGATCAGCCCCAGCATTTT.

This rearrangement joins TRBV9 to TRBJ1-6; tentatively, D is TRBD1 (6 bases). The CDR3 sequence is 18 residues long. Trimming stripped 0 bases from V and 0 bases from J, with 13 bases between. CDR1 and CDR2 from the germline V gene are SGDLS and YYNGEE. The CDR3 sequence: CASSVAGARSSYNSPLHF. CDR3 bases: TGTGCCAGCAGCGTAGCGGGGGCCAGGAGCTCCTATAATTCACCCCTCCACTTT. The whole variable domain, remainder taken from reference TRBV9 and TRBJ1-6, is DSGVTQTPKHLITATGQRVTLRCSPRSGDLSVYWYQQSLDQGLQFLIQYYNGEERAKGNILERFSAQQFPDLHSELNLSSLELGDSALYFCASSVAGARSSYNSPLHFGNGTRLTVT.

V gene TRBV6-7 combines with J gene TRBJ2-3; 14 bases align to TRBD2. TRBV6-7 is placed among ORFs of uncertain function. This CDR3 has 15 residues. V was pared by 5 bases and J by 4 bases, with 2 bases of the junction left unmatched. The CDR3 loop is CASSRLAGGPDTQYF. The CDR3 DNA sequence: TGTGCCAGCAGTCGACTAGCGGGGGGGCCAGATACGCAGTATTTT.

The chain uses TRBV7-3 and TRBJ2-3, with D perhaps matching TRBD1 (6 bases). From germline, CDR1 is SGHTA and CDR2 FQGTGA. This CDR3 has 14 residues. Trimming removed 2 bases at V and 0 bases at J, with 6 bases between. The CDR3 DNA sequence: TGTGCCAGCAGCTTACAGGGGAGCACAGATACGCAGTATTTT. Its translation is CASSLQGSTDTQYF.

The chain carries TRBV5-6 and TRBJ1-6, with D perhaps TRBD1 (5 bases). From germline, CDR1 is SGHDT and CDR2 YYEEEE. V lost 2 bases to trimming and J lost 7 bases, with 10 bases between them. The CDR3 is made up of 14 amino acids. In nucleotides, the CDR3 is TGTGCCAGCAGCTTAAGGGGCCTCAATTCACCCCTCCACTTT. The encoded protein is CASSLRGLNSPLHF.

In its sample, this clone was seen a few times. The CDR3 loop is CASSYRPGLAKNIQYF. Here the CDR3 DNA reads TGTGCCAGCAGTTACCGACCGGGACTAGCCAAAAACATTCAGTACTTC. The gene calls are TRBV6-5 and TRBJ2-4; D may be TRBD2 (6 bases). Germline V gene data show CDR1 as MNHEY and CDR2 as SVGAGI. V lost 2 bases and J 0 bases, leaving 11 bases between the germline ends. The CDR3 length is 16 residues.

The chain links TRBV14 to TRBJ2-3; 7 bases line up with TRBD2. The V segment lost 0 bases and the J segment 4 bases; nucleotides outside the gene matches: 10. The CDR3 spans 17 residues. CDR1 SGHDN and CDR2 FVKESK come from the germline V gene. CDR3 nucleotide sequence: TGTGCCAGCAGCCAAGAGCTCCGAGCGGGAATCGCAGATACGCAGTATTTT. Its protein is CASSQELRAGIADTQYF. Based on the CDR3 plus reference TRBV14 and TRBJ2-3, the full variable domain is EAGVTQFPSHSVIEKGQTVTLRCDPISGHDNLYWYRRVMGKEIKFLLHFVKESKQDESGMPNNRFLAERTGGTYSTLKVQPAELEDSGVYFCASSQELRAGIADTQYFGPGTRLTVL.

The genes are TRBV27 and TRBJ2-7; a possible D gene is TRBD1 (6 bases). Germline V gene lookup returns CDR1 MNHEY and CDR2 SMNVEV (reference sequence). The CDR3 is made up of 13 amino acids. V was shortened by 5 bases and J by 4 bases, with 12 bases between the two germline ends. The CDR3 loop is CASSIDRRYEQYF. CDR3 nucleotides: TGTGCCAGCAGTATAGACAGGAGGTACGAGCAGTACTTC.

The V and J genes are TRBV6-6 and TRBJ2-1; no reliable D call. This CDR3 is built from 12 residues. Trimming removed 0 bases from V and 7 bases from J, with 4 bases in between. CDR1 MNHNY and CDR2 SVGAGI come from the germline V gene (reference sequence). The CDR3: CASSYSRNEQFF. The CDR3, as DNA: TGTGCCAGCAGTTACTCGAGGAATGAGCAGTTCTTC.

The CDR3 loop reads CASSQRNEQFF. CDR3 coding DNA: TGTGCCAGCAGCCAAAGGAATGAGCAGTTCTTC. J is TRBJ2-1 and V is TRBV14; D remains unclear. Looked up from germline, CDR1 is SGHDN and CDR2 is FVKESK. Trimming left V 2 bases short and J 7 bases short, with 3 bases between. This CDR3 region has 11 residues.

V is TRBV6-1 and J is TRBJ2-7; TRBD1 might be the D (7 bases). This CDR3 spans 16 amino acids. Germline assignment: CDR1 MNHNS and CDR2 SASEGT. Trimming pared 3 bases from V and 0 bases from J, leaving 15 bases between. The CDR3 here is CASSDLGGTASYEQYF. The CDR3 DNA sequence: TGTGCCAGCAGTGACCTTGGCGGGACAGCCTCCTACGAGCAGTACTTC.

The chain links TRBV4-1 to TRBJ1-1; D unclear. Looked up from germline, CDR1 is MGHRA and CDR2 is YSYEKL. V lost 0 bases, J lost 0 bases, and 14 bases lay in between. The CDR3 runs 17 residues. CDR3 sequence (DNA): TGCGCCAGCAGCCAAGAGCAGTTAATTTACTTGAACACTGAAGCTTTCTTT. Its translation: CASSQEQLIYLNTEAFF.

The rearrangement joins TRBV9 to TRBJ1-5; a possible D gene is TRBD1 (6 bases). The length of the CDR3 is 15 residues. Germline V lookup: CDR1 SGDLS, CDR2 YYNGEE. V gave up 0 bases and J gave up 4 bases, with 11 bases separating them. The CDR3 coding sequence is TGTGCCAGCAGCGTAGGGACTCAGGGGAATCAGCCCCAGCATTTT. Residues: CASSVGTQGNQPQHF.